The next 16 T cell receptor beta chains were all read from a single sample in a study of blood T cell repertoires in COVID-19. TCRdb's table, derived via immunoSEQ multiplex PCR, lists solely in-frame clones and lacks some. The sample records around 99,000 clones, over 70% being singletons. Input material: peripheral blood. The source of these receptors is a woman aged 50 to 65 with acute or convalescent COVID-19.

In its sample, this clone was seen a few times. In DNA, the CDR3 is TGTGCCTGGTCGGGACAGGGGTGGAACACCATATATTTT. Protein product: CAWSGQGWNTIYF. The rearrangement uses TRBV30 and TRBJ1-3, with 10 bases fitting TRBD1. With 5 bases clipped from V and 7 bases from J, the junction kept 5 bases outside the gene matches. Looked up from germline, CDR1 is GTSNPN and CDR2 is SVGIG (reference sequence). This CDR3 is built from 13 residues.

This chain joins TRBV7-3 and TRBJ2-3, with 9 bases that match TRBD2. Germline V CDR1 and CDR2: SGHTA, FQGTGA. The CDR3 spans 17 residues. Losses at the gene ends were 8 bases for V and 3 bases for J; bases not matched to a gene: 15. The CDR3, as DNA: TGTGCCAGCGCTTGGGGGACTAGCAGCCCCCGGACAGATACGCAGTATTTT. This sequence encodes CASAWGTSSPRTDTQYF.

CDR3 sequence: CASSSSRNEKLFF. CDR3 nucleotides: TGTGCCAGCAGCTCCTCTAGGAATGAAAAACTGTTTTTT. V and J are TRBV13 and TRBJ1-4; D not resolved. V lost 4 bases and J lost 5, with 8 bases in between. The CDR3 covers 13 residues. Germline V gives CDR1 PRHDT, CDR2 FYEKMQ (reference sequence).

The chain links TRBV4-1 to TRBJ2-7; 7 nucleotides line up with TRBD1. The J segment lost 0 bases and the V segment lost 3 bases, leaving 26 bases of the junction unmatched. The CDR3 contains 22 residues. Per the germline V gene, CDR1 is MGHRA and CDR2 is YSYEKL. The CDR3 loop reads CASSQGEGYPGQRLQPSYEQYF. CDR3 nucleotides: TGCGCCAGCAGCCAGGGTGAGGGGTACCCGGGACAGAGACTTCAGCCCTCCTACGAGCAGTACTTC.

There are a few counts of this clone. J is TRBJ1-5 and V is TRBV2, with 7 bases lining up with TRBD1. The V and J ends lost 6 bases and 1 base, in that order; junction bases with no gene match: 3. Germline V gene sequence: CDR1 SNHLY, CDR2 FYNNEI. The CDR3 has 14 amino acids. This CDR3 is CASRRQGSNQPQHF. The CDR3 DNA sequence: TGTGCCAGCAGGAGACAGGGAAGCAATCAGCCCCAGCATTTT.

Only a few counts were recorded for this clone. The chain recombines TRBV19 with TRBJ1-1; the D gene is possibly TRBD1 (6 bases). Germline CDR1 is LNHDA and CDR2 is SQIVND (reference sequence). The CDR3 runs to 15 residues. Trimming pared 8 bases from V and 1 base from J, leaving 17 bases between. CDR3 in amino acids: CASRHRVEGNTEAFF. The CDR3 coding sequence is TGTGCCAGTCGTCACAGGGTAGAGGGGAACACTGAAGCTTTCTTT. Complete variable domain (other parts from reference TRBV19 and TRBJ1-1): DGGITQSPKYLFRKEGQNVTLSCEQNLNHDAMYWYRQDPGQGLRLIYYSQIVNDFQKGDIAEGYSVSREKKESFPLTVTSAQKNPTAFYLCASRHRVEGNTEAFFGQGTRLTVV.

This clone was recorded only once. The V and J genes are TRBV4-2 and TRBJ1-1; 8 nucleotides line up with TRBD1. The germline V gene encodes CDR1 LGHNA and CDR2 YNFKEQ. The CDR3 has 15 amino acids. J was trimmed by 6 bases and V by 1 base; bases with no gene match: 7. Written as DNA, the CDR3 is TGTGCCAGCAGCCAAGCCCCCACAGGGGGTGCTGAAGCTTTCTTT. It translates to CASSQAPTGGAEAFF.

This chain links TRBV5-6 with TRBJ1-2; D is ambiguous. Germline loops: CDR1 SGHDT, CDR2 YYEEEE. The CDR3 totals 15 residues. V gave up 3 bases and J gave up 0 bases, with 12 bases separating them. As DNA, the CDR3 is TGTGCCAGCAGCTGGGGAGGCTCAGCTAACTATGGCTACACCTTC. Protein: CASSWGGSANYGYTF.

The chain uses TRBV12-5 and TRBJ1-1; a possible D gene is TRBD1 (5 bases). The V end lost 3 bases, the J end lost 1 base, and 12 bases lay between the germline ends. The CDR3 consists of 15 residues. Germline V gene sequence: CDR1 LGHNT, CDR2 FRNRAP. The CDR3 region is CASGLNSGGNTEAFF. In DNA form, the CDR3 reads TGTGCTAGTGGTTTAAACTCCGGGGGGAACACTGAAGCTTTCTTT.

The J gene is TRBJ2-1, the V gene TRBV12-5, with D possibly matching TRBD2 (5 bases). CDR1 and CDR2 from the germline V gene are LGHNT and FRNRAP. The CDR3 is 14 amino acids. Trimming removed 8 bases at V and 6 bases at J, with 17 bases between. The CDR3 reads CASRGPLHGNEQFF. The CDR3 nucleotides read TGTGCTAGTCGGGGTCCTCTGCACGGCAATGAGCAGTTCTTC. The variable domain in full, with the rest retrieved from reference TRBV12-5 and TRBJ2-1, is DARVTQTPRHKVTEMGQEVTMRCQPILGHNTVFWYRQTMMQGLELLAYFRNRAPLDDSGMPKDRFSAEMPDATLATLKIQPSEPRDSAVYFCASRGPLHGNEQFFGPGTRLTVL.

The rearrangement uses TRBV12-3 or TRBV12-4 and TRBJ1-5; TRBD1 is a possible D gene (6 bases). The CDR3 sequence is 13 residues long. With 6 bases removed from V and 7 bases from J, the gap between germline ends came to 13 bases. The CDR3 DNA reads TGTGCCAGCAGGGACCAGGGGCACCAGCCCCAGCATTTT. This translates into CASRDQGHQPQHF.

V and J are TRBV5-5 and TRBJ1-1; unclear D gene. V was pared by 4 bases and J by 1 base, with 8 bases between. The CDR3 contains 13 residues. Germline CDR1 and CDR2: SGHKS and YYEKEE (reference sequence). The CDR3: CASSPLQNTEAFF. The CDR3 nucleotides read TGTGCCAGCAGCCCCTTACAGAACACTGAAGCTTTCTTT.

CDR3 DNA: TGTGCCAGCAGCCGCGGCGGGGGCTCCTACAATGAGCAGTTCTTC. Translation gives CASSRGGGSYNEQFF. The genes are TRBV7-8 and TRBJ2-1; the match to TRBD2 covers 7 bases. CDR1 is SGHVS and CDR2 is FQNEAQ in the germline V gene. This CDR3 has 15 amino acids. V dropped 5 bases and J dropped 0; count of bases not matched to a gene: 4.

This sequence joins TRBV30 and TRBJ1-2; D gene unclear. Between the trimmed V and J ends, which lost 0 bases and 1 base, there was a span of 3 bases. The CDR3 runs to 12 residues. Per the germline V gene, CDR1 is GTSNPN and CDR2 is SVGIG (reference sequence). The CDR3 sequence is CAWSVRNYGYTF. DNA of the CDR3: TGTGCCTGGAGTGTCCGTAACTATGGCTACACCTTC.

The chain carries TRBV3-1 (or the pseudogene TRBV3-2) and TRBJ2-1, with 7 bases matching TRBD2. CDR1 is LGHDT and CDR2 is YNNKEL in the germline V gene (reference sequence). V lost 4 bases, J lost 0 bases, and 9 bases stayed unmatched. The CDR3 has 17 amino acids. CDR3 protein: CASSPWRRGSSYNEQFF. The CDR3 bases are TGTGCCAGCAGCCCATGGAGGCGGGGGAGCTCCTACAATGAGCAGTTCTTC.

This chain connects TRBV6-5 to TRBJ2-7; 8 bases line up with TRBD1. This CDR3 contains 14 residues. CDR1 and CDR2 (germline): MNHEY, SVGAGI. With V trimmed by 6 bases and J by 8 bases, 12 bases remained unmatched. The CDR3 region is CASRKGQGSGKQYF. CDR3 in DNA: TGTGCCAGCAGAAAAGGACAGGGTTCTGGCAAGCAGTACTTC.